This paragraph covers one T cell receptor (beta chain) sequence. Its antigen remains unidentified. Via CD45RO/CCR7/CD25/CD127/CD95/CD27, cells of the CD4+ naive, central memory, regulatory and stem cell-like memory subsets were sorted. Expressed TCRB transcripts were sequenced, since all the RNA that had been isolated was reverse transcribed. TCRdb's copy holds only in-frame clones and misses some; the assay was immunoSEQ multiplex PCR. The sample lists around 250,000 clones; just over 20% were seen once. The entry originates in a study of beta chain features in type 1 diabetes. Notes on the study in general: A definitive answer on HLA type influencing TCRB rearrangement was not reached here. People with Type 1 diabetes carried modestly yet significantly shorter TCRB CDR3s in all four CD4+ subsets. Cells with high TCR expression could be over-represented by cDNA sequencing. The VDJ junctions of type 1 diabetes patients carried fewer insertions and more deletions.

The V gene lost 1 base and the J gene lost 5 bases, with 9 bases spanning the gap. CDR3 length: 14 residues. Germline CDR1 SGHNT, CDR2 YYREEE (reference sequence). Sequenced material: naive CD4+ T cells from blood. The sequence was collected from a woman between 40 and 55 years old with type 1 diabetes. The rearrangement joins TRBV5-4 to TRBJ2-2; D might be TRBD2 (5 bases). CDR3 protein: CASSLTRRTGELFF. The CDR3 DNA reads as TGTGCCAGCAGCTTGACGAGGAGGACCGGGGAGCTGTTTTTT.